These T cell receptor beta chains were read from a single sample in a study of cytomegalovirus exposure and HLA in healthy donors. The assay was immunoSEQ multiplex PCR, and TCRdb's table has in-frame clones only and misses some. The table for this sample gives 60,000 to 80,000 clones. The sequencing input was PBMCs. The receptors were gathered from a boy younger than 18 in good health and CMV-seronegative. Each CDR3 is given with its conserved first and last residue. A D gene is named only where the DNA matches it firmly.

NA	TRBV19	TRBJ1-4	CASSPGHQSEKLFF	TGTGCCAGTAGCCCGGGACACCAATCGGAAAAACTGTTTTTT
NA	TRBV7-4	TRBJ1-2	CASSLARGDVCNGYTF	TGTGCCAGCAGCTTAGCGCGGGGGGACGTTTGCAATGGCTACACCTTC
NA	TRBV18	TRBJ2-1	CASSPLVRDNEQFF	TGTGCCAGCTCACCACTCGTCCGCGACAATGAGCAGTTCTTC
NA	TRBV5-6	TRBJ2-7	CASSRDTYEQYF	TGTGCCAGCAGCCGAGACACCTACGAGCAGTACTTC
NA	TRBV18	TRBJ2-7	CASSLGQSYEQYF	TGTGCCAGCTCCCTTGGACAGTCCTACGAGCAGTACTTC
TRBD2	TRBV10-3	TRBJ2-7	CAIGLSGSSYEQYF	TGTGCCATCGGACTTAGCGGGAGCTCCTACGAGCAGTACTTC
TRBD1	TRBV6-5	TRBJ2-5	CASSWDRASGETQYF	TGTGCCAGCAGTTGGGACAGGGCCTCTGGGGAGACCCAGTACTTC
NA	TRBV5-6	TRBJ2-7	CASSSMTGGLGYEQYF	TGTGCCAGCAGCTCAATGACCGGTGGACTGGGGTACGAGCAGTACTTC
NA	TRBV18	TRBJ1-5	CASSQGFIRGNQPQHF	TGTGCCAGCTCACAGGGTTTTATTAGGGGGAATCAGCCCCAGCATTTT
NA	TRBV6-5	TRBJ2-1	CASREPPGAQFF	TGTGCCAGCAGAGAACCCCCGGGAGCTCAGTTCTTC
NA	TRBV15	TRBJ1-2	CATSPVRVEGYTF	TGTGCCACCAGCCCCGTGCGGGTAGAGGGCTACACCTTC
TRBD1	TRBV18	TRBJ1-2	CASSQPNRGLINGYTF	TGTGCCAGCTCACAACCCAACAGGGGGCTGATCAATGGCTACACCTTC
TRBD2	TRBV2	TRBJ2-2	CASRGGGTTGELFF	TGTGCCAGCCGGGGCGGGGGTACGACCGGGGAGCTGTTTTTT
NA	TRBV9	TRBJ1-5	CASSRKYLSPTAARQPQHF	TGTGCCAGCAGCCGGAAATATTTATCCCCGACAGCTGCTCGACAGCCCCAGCATTTT
NA	TRBV7-2	TRBJ2-2	CASSLDSIAGELFF	TGTGCCAGCAGCTTAGACAGTATCGCCGGGGAGCTGTTTTTT
TRBD1	TRBV30	TRBJ1-6	CAGKDGTVYSSPLHF	TGTGCCGGGAAGGATGGGACAGTCTATAGTTCACCCCTCCACTTT
TRBD1	TRBV9	TRBJ2-2	CASSVEGTGIPGELFF	TGTGCCAGCAGCGTAGAAGGGACAGGGATTCCCGGGGAGCTGTTTTTT
NA	TRBV19	TRBJ2-3	CASGDRTPLGTDTQYF	TGTGCCAGTGGAGACAGGACCCCACTTGGCACAGATACGCAGTATTTT
NA	TRBV7-6	TRBJ2-7	CASSLFTSSYEQYF	TGTGCCAGCAGCTTATTCACGAGCTCCTACGAGCAGTACTTC
NA	TRBV4-2	TRBJ2-3	CASSQVSVRPTGDTQYF	TGTGCCAGCAGCCAAGTGTCGGTTCGCCCCACGGGGGATACGCAGTATTTT
TRBD1	TRBV6-1	TRBJ1-5	CASNEGAGNQPQHF	TGTGCCAGCAACGAGGGGGCAGGTAATCAGCCCCAGCATTTT
NA	TRBV5-1	TRBJ2-7	CASSLSTTTSYEQYF	TGCGCCAGCAGCTTGAGCACTACTACCTCCTACGAGCAGTACTTC
TRBD2	TRBV5-4	TRBJ2-1	CASSFTSGGAGEQFF	TGTGCCAGCAGCTTTACTAGCGGGGGGGCCGGTGAGCAGTTCTTC
NA	TRBV29-1	TRBJ2-3	CSVESDLYTDTQYF	TGCAGCGTTGAATCGGACTTGTACACAGATACGCAGTATTTT
NA	TRBV6-6	TRBJ1-1	CASSYSAGTEAFF	TGTGCCAGCAGTTACTCGGCAGGGACTGAAGCTTTCTTT
NA	TRBV5-5	TRBJ1-3	CASSLVGAGNTIYF	TGTGCCAGCAGCTTGGTAGGGGCTGGAAACACCATATATTTT
NA	TRBV20-1	TRBJ2-1	CSASWRGEQFF	TGCAGTGCTAGTTGGCGGGGAGAGCAGTTCTTC
NA	TRBV30	TRBJ2-5	CAWSVAPFQGQKETQYF	TGTGCCTGGAGTGTAGCCCCGTTCCAGGGCCAAAAAGAGACCCAGTACTTC
TRBD2	TRBV11-2	TRBJ2-3	CASSLVMGGRATDTQYF	TGTGCCAGCAGCTTAGTAATGGGCGGGAGGGCTACAGATACGCAGTATTTT
TRBD1	TRBV7-6	TRBJ2-7	CASSSVRDRGNEQYF	TGTGCCAGCAGCTCTGTCCGGGACAGGGGTAACGAGCAGTACTTC
TRBD1	TRBV30	TRBJ2-7	CAWSVVYGTENYEQYF	TGTGCCTGGAGTGTAGTGTACGGGACAGAAAACTACGAGCAGTACTTC
TRBD1	TRBV2	TRBJ1-4	CASTNRGLMYEKLFF	TGTGCCAGCACTAACAGGGGGCTTATGTATGAAAAACTGTTTTTT
NA	TRBV19	TRBJ2-2	CASSIVGHGELFF	TGTGCCAGTAGTATAGTCGGTCACGGGGAGCTGTTTTTT
TRBD1	TRBV30	TRBJ2-7	CAWSVLGTGRNWGWDEQYF	TGTGCCTGGAGTGTACTCGGGACAGGGAGAAATTGGGGATGGGACGAGCAGTACTTC
TRBD1	TRBV30	TRBJ1-6	CAWSGGTGGRIGNSPLHF	TGTGCCTGGAGTGGGGGGACAGGGGGCCGTATTGGGAATTCACCCCTCCACTTT
NA	TRBV20-1	TRBJ1-1	CSARRDTEAFF	TGCAGTGCTAGGAGGGACACTGAAGCTTTCTTT
NA	TRBV7-8	TRBJ2-5	CASSPGSGETQYF	TGTGCCAGCAGCCCGGGGTCTGGAGAGACCCAGTACTTC
NA	TRBV5-1	TRBJ2-7	CASSLQGNVYEQYF	TGCGCCAGCAGCTTGCAGGGGAACGTCTACGAGCAGTACTTC
TRBD1	TRBV19	TRBJ1-5	CASSLGQGNQPQHF	TGTGCCAGTAGCCTCGGACAGGGCAATCAGCCCCAGCATTTT
NA	TRBV7-8	TRBJ1-1	CASSFPFSGREVTEAFF	TGTGCCAGCAGCTTTCCGTTTAGTGGCAGGGAGGTCACTGAAGCTTTCTTT
NA	TRBV30	TRBJ2-4	CAWSGRGLRLEGVQYF	TGTGCCTGGAGTGGGAGGGGTCTAAGGCTCGAAGGGGTTCAGTACTTC
NA	TRBV9	TRBJ2-1	CASSVAGRDNYNEQFF	TGTGCCAGCAGCGTAGCGGGGCGGGATAACTACAATGAGCAGTTCTTC
NA	TRBV27	TRBJ2-7	CASSLSPTAYEQYF	TGTGCCAGCAGTTTATCCCCGACAGCCTACGAGCAGTACTTC
NA	TRBV25-1	TRBJ2-3	CASIPPGTDTQYF	TGTGCCAGCATCCCACCGGGCACAGATACGCAGTATTTT
NA	TRBV9	TRBJ1-2	CASSASGPF	TGTGCCAGCAGCGCGTCCGGTCCCTTC
NA	TRBV5-1	TRBJ2-7	CASSLDPLDEQYF	TGCGCCAGCAGCTTGGACCCCCTAGACGAGCAGTACTTC
TRBD2	TRBV5-1	TRBJ2-1	CASSTGLAGVPYNEQFF	TGCGCCAGCAGCACGGGACTAGCGGGAGTACCCTACAATGAGCAGTTCTTC
TRBD2	TRBV10-1	TRBJ2-3	CASSSLTSGGPDTQYF	TGCGCCAGCAGTTCGCTTACTAGCGGGGGGCCAGATACGCAGTATTTT
TRBD2	TRBV4-3	TRBJ2-3	CASRPSGPSTDTQYF	TGCGCCAGCAGACCTAGCGGGCCGAGCACAGATACGCAGTATTTT
TRBD2	TRBV5-1	TRBJ2-2	CASSLSQGGTGELFF	TGCGCCAGCAGCTTGAGTCAGGGAGGGACCGGGGAGCTGTTTTTT
NA	TRBV2	TRBJ2-5	CATRQNQETQYF	TGTGCCACCCGACAGAACCAAGAGACCCAGTACTTC
TRBD1	TRBV4-1	TRBJ2-1	CASSQGRTGPISYNEQFF	TGCGCCAGCAGCCAAGGACGGACAGGGCCTATCTCCTACAATGAGCAGTTCTTC
TRBD2	TRBV27	TRBJ2-7	CASSFGGSNYEQYF	TGTGCCAGCAGTTTCGGGGGGTCCAACTACGAGCAGTACTTC